Below are 7 T cell receptor beta chains sequenced from a single sample in a study of STAT3 mutations in large granular lymphocyte leukemia. This table comes from immunoSEQ multiplex PCR, and its TCRdb copy is limited to in-frame clones, with some not included. Among more than 1,100 clones listed, about 55% were seen once. Their target antigens are unknown. Study-wide results and caveats: In T-cell large granular lymphocyte leukemia, about half of patients showed multiple immunodominant subclonotypes.

Material: peripheral blood mononuclear cells. These receptors all come from a man in his fifties or sixties with T-cell large granular lymphocyte leukemia. Some clones in this sample may be carry-over from other donors' samples.

V gene TRBV5-1 combines with J gene TRBJ2-3, with 8 bases aligning to TRBD1. J was trimmed by 2 bases and V by 5 bases; bases with no gene match: 4. Germline CDR1 is SGHRS and CDR2 is YFSETQ. The CDR3 is made up of 14 amino acids. CDR3 sequence: CASRPGQDTDTQYF. The CDR3 coding sequence is TGCGCCAGCAGACCGGGACAGGACACAGATACGCAGTATTTT.

V gene TRBV18 combines with J gene TRBJ2-7, with 8 bases that match TRBD1. Germline V lookup: CDR1 KGHSH, CDR2 LQKENI. CDR3 length equals 13 residues. J lost 6 bases, V lost 3 bases, and 4 bases had no gene match. CDR3 sequence: CASSPQGAFEQYF. For the CDR3, the DNA is TGTGCCAGCTCACCCCAGGGGGCGTTCGAGCAGTACTTC. Together with reference TRBV18 and TRBJ2-7, the CDR3 gives the full variable domain: NAGVMQNPRHLVRRRGQEARLRCSPMKGHSHVYWYRQLPEEGLKFMVYLQKENIIDESGMPKERFSAEFPKEGPSILRIQQVVRGDSAAYFCASSPQGAFEQYFGPGTRLTVT.

This clone was recorded a few times. This chain uses TRBV2 with TRBJ2-1; the D is unclear. The CDR3 totals 14 residues. The germline V gene encodes CDR1 SNHLY and CDR2 FYNNEI. With 4 bases removed from V and 8 bases from J, the gap between germline ends came to 15 bases. CDR3 bases: TGTGCCAGCAGTGCCCTCGGTGTGGGCCATGAGCAGTTCTTC. Residues: CASSALGVGHEQFF.

The chain carries TRBV27 and TRBJ2-7; perhaps TRBD1 as D (6 bases). The CDR3 runs 17 residues. Trimming took off 6 bases at V and 2 bases at J, with 23 bases between the two ends. Germline V CDR1 and CDR2: MNHEY, SMNVEV (reference sequence). The CDR3 loop is CASRMTGISSSTYEQYF. Written as DNA, the CDR3 is TGTGCCAGCAGGATGACAGGAATTTCTTCGTCAACCTACGAGCAGTACTTC.

The V call is TRBV30, the J call TRBJ2-7; tentative D call: TRBD1 (6 bases). CDR3 length: 12 residues. Trimming removed 5 bases at V and 3 bases at J, with 11 bases between. Germline-derived CDR1 and CDR2 are GTSNPN and SVGIG (reference sequence). CDR3 protein: CAWGPQGYEQYF. Here the CDR3 DNA reads TGTGCCTGGGGACCACAGGGCTACGAGCAGTACTTC.

This chain connects TRBV27 to TRBJ1-4; D is undetermined. This CDR3 is 14 amino acids long. CDR1 and CDR2 (germline): MNHEY, SMNVEV (reference sequence). Trimming stripped 3 bases from V and 4 bases from J, with 9 bases between. The CDR3 nucleotides read TGTGCCAGCAGTTTGGGCAGAGTTAATGAAAAACTGTTTTTT. Protein: CASSLGRVNEKLFF.

The chain is built from TRBV29-1 and TRBJ2-7, with TRBD2 matching over 10 bases. Per the germline V gene, CDR1 is SQVTM and CDR2 is ANQGSEA. The CDR3 length is 13 residues. Losses at the gene ends were 3 bases for V and 9 bases for J; bases not matched to a gene: 8. The CDR3: CSVEASGSLRQYF. CDR3 coding DNA: TGCAGCGTTGAGGCTAGCGGGAGTTTGCGGCAGTACTTC.